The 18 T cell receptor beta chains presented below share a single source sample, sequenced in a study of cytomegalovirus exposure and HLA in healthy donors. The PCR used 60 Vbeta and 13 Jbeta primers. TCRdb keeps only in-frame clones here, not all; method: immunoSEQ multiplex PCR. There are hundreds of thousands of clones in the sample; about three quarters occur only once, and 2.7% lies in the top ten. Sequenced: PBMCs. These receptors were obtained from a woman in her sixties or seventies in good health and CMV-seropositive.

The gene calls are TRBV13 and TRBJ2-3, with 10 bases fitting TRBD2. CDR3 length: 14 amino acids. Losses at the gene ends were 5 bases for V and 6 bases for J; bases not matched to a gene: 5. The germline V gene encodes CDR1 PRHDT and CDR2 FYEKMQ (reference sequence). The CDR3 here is CASSPGTSVDTQYF. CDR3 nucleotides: TGTGCCAGCAGCCCCGGGACTAGCGTGGATACGCAGTATTTT.

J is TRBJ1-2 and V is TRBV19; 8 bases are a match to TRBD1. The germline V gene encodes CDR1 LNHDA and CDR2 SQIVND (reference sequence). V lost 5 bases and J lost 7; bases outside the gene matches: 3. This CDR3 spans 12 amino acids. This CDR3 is CASSDRGGGYTF. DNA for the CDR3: TGTGCCAGTAGTGACAGGGGTGGTGGCTACACCTTC.

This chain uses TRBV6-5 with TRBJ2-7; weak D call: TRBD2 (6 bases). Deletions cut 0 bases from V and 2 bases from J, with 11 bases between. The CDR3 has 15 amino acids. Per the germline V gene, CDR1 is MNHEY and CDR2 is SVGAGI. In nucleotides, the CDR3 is TGTGCCAGCAGTTACTCGAGACTAGGCCCCTACGAGCAGTACTTC. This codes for CASSYSRLGPYEQYF.

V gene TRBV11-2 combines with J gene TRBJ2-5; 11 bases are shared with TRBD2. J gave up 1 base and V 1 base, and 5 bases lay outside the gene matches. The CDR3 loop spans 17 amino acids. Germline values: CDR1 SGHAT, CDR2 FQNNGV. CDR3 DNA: TGTGCCAGCAGCTTAGGGTGGGGACTAGCGGCCCAAGAGACCCAGTACTTC. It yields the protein CASSLGWGLAAQETQYF.

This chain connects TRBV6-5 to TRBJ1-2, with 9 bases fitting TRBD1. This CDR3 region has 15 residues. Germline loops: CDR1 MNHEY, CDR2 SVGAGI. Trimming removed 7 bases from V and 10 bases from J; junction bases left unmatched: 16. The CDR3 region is CASKSALTGGFDYTF. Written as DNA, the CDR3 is TGTGCCAGCAAATCGGCGTTGACAGGGGGTTTTGACTACACCTTC.

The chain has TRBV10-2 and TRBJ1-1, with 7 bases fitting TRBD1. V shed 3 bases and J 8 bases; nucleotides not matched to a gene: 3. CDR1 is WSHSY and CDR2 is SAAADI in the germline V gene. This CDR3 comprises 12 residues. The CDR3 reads CASSEDRDEAFF. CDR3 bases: TGCGCCAGCAGTGAAGACAGGGACGAAGCTTTCTTT.

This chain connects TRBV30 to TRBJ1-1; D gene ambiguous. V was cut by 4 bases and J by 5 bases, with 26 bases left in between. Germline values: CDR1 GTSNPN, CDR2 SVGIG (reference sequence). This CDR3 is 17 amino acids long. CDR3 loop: CAWTPSRAGHSETEAFF. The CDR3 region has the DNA TGTGCCTGGACCCCCTCGCGGGCAGGCCATTCCGAGACTGAAGCTTTCTTT.

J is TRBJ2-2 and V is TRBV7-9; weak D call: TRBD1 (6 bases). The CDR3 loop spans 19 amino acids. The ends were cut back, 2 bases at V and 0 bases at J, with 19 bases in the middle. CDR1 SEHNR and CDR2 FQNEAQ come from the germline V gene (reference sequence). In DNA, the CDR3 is TGTGCCAGCAGCTTAAAAGGGGGTTACACTCCCGCGAACACCGGGGAGCTGTTTTTT. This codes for CASSLKGGYTPANTGELFF.

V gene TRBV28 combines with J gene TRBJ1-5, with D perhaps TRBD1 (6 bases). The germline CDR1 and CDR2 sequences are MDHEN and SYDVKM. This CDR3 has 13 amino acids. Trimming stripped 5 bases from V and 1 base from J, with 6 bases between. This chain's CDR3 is CASSGQSNQPQHF. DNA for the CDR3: TGTGCCAGCAGTGGACAGAGCAATCAGCCCCAGCATTTT.

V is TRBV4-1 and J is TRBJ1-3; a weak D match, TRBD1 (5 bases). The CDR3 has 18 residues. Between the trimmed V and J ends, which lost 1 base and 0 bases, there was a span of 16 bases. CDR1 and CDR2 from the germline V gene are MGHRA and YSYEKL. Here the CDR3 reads CASSQAGVTFGSGNTIYF. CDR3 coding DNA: TGCGCCAGCAGCCAAGCGGGGGTGACGTTTGGCTCTGGAAACACCATATATTTT.

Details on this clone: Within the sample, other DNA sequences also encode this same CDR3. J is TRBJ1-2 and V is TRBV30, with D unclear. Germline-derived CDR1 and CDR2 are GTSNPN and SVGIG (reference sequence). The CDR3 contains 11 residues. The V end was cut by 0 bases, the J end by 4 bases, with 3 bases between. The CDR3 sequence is CAWSVLYGYTF. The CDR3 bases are TGTGCCTGGAGTGTTCTCTATGGCTACACCTTC.

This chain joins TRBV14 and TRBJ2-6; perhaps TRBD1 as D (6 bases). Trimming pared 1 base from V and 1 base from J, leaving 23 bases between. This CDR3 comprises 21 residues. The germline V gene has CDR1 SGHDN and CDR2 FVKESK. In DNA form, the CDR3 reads TGTGCCAGCAGCCAAGTCGCCGGTCACAGGGTAGGCCGTTCTGGGGCCAACGTCCTGACTTTC. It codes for CASSQVAGHRVGRSGANVLTF.

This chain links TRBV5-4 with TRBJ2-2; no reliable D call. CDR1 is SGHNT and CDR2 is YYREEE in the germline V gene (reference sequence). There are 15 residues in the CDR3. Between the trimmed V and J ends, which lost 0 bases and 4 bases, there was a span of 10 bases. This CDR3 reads CASSLGAYPTGELFF. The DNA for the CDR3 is TGTGCCAGCAGCTTGGGGGCGTACCCCACCGGGGAGCTGTTTTTT.

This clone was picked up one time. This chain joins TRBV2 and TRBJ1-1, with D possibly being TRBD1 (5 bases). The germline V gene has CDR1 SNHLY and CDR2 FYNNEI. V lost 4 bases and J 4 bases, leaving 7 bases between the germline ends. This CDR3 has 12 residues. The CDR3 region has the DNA TGTGCCAGCAGTGGGGGGGGCACTGAAGCTTTCTTT. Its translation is CASSGGGTEAFF.

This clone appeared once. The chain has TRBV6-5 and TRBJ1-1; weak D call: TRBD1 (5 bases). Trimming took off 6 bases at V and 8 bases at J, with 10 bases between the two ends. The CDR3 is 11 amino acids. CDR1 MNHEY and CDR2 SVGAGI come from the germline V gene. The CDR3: CASRTQGEAFF. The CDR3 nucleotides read TGTGCCAGCAGAACCCAGGGAGAAGCTTTCTTT.

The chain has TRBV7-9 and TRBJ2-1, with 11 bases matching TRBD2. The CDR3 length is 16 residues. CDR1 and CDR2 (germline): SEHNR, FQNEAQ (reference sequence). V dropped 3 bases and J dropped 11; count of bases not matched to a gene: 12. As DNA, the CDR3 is TGTGCCAGCAGCTTCCAAGGGACTAGCGGAAAGGGGCAGCAGTTCTTC. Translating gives CASSFQGTSGKGQQFF.

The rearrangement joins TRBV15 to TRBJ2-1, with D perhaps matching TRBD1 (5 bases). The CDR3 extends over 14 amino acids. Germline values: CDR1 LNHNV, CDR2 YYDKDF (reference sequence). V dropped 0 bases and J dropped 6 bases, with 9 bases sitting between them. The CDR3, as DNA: TGTGCCACCAGCAGAGATTACACAGGCAATGAGCAGTTCTTC. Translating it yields CATSRDYTGNEQFF.

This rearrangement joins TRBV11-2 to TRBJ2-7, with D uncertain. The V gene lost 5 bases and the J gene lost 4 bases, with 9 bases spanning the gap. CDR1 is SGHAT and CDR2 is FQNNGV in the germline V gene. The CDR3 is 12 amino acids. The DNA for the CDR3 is TGTGCCAGCAGCACGACCGGGTACGAGCAGTACTTC. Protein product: CASSTTGYEQYF.